This T cell receptor beta chain emerged from a study of blood T cell repertoires in COVID-19. Libraries were prepared by immunoSEQ multiplex PCR; TCRdb keeps only in-frame clonotypes and omits some of them. The repertoire holds about 430,000 clones, with approximately 90% as singletons. All exposed participants met a person with COVID-19 within 2 weeks before entering the study. Sequenced material: PBMCs or T cells enriched from blood (not recorded which). The receptor comes from a woman aged 18-30 years who had been exposed to COVID-19.

CDR3 sequence (DNA): TGTGCCAGTAGTATGACAGCTACTAACTATGGCTACACCTTC. Its translation: CASSMTATNYGYTF. V is TRBV19 and J is TRBJ1-2; a weak D match, TRBD1 (5 bases). CDR1 and CDR2 from the germline V gene are LNHDA and SQIVND (reference sequence). Trimming took 3 bases from V and 0 from J, leaving 8 bases between them. The CDR3 loop spans 14 amino acids.